These 10 T cell receptor beta chains were all obtained from the same sample, sequenced in a study of blood T cell repertoires in COVID-19. Clones were sequenced by immunoSEQ multiplex PCR, and TCRdb holds only the in-frame ones, with some missing. The sample holds about 270,000 clones; roughly 93% are singletons and the top ten take about 2.3%. Sequencing was carried out using PBMCs or T cells enriched from blood (not recorded which). The source is a woman between 40 and 55 years old with acute COVID-19.

The chain employs TRBV4-1 and TRBJ2-2; the match to TRBD1 covers 8 bases. This CDR3 comprises 17 residues. J gave up 1 base and V 4 bases, and 8 bases lay outside the gene matches. Per germline, CDR1 MGHRA and CDR2 YSYEKL. Here the CDR3 reads CASSRKGQGQNTGELFF. The CDR3 nucleotides are TGCGCCAGCAGCCGCAAAGGACAGGGTCAGAACACCGGGGAGCTGTTTTTT.

The rearrangement uses TRBV7-2 and TRBJ2-3, with 9 nucleotides matching TRBD2. The CDR3 is made up of 15 amino acids. Unmatched junction bases numbered 5, after V lost 4 bases and J lost 3 bases. Germline V lookup: CDR1 SGHTA, CDR2 FQGNSA. This CDR3 is CASSSSSGTTDTQYF. The CDR3 DNA sequence: TGTGCCAGCAGCTCCTCTAGCGGGACAACAGATACGCAGTATTTT.

This chain joins TRBV6-5 and TRBJ1-1; D gene unclear. Germline V gene data show CDR1 as MNHEY and CDR2 as SVGAGI. This CDR3 spans 14 amino acids. V was trimmed by 7 bases and J by 6 bases, leaving 18 bases between them. The CDR3 protein is CASISILAGAEAFF. CDR3 DNA: TGTGCCAGCATCTCAATCCTGGCGGGTGCTGAAGCTTTCTTT.

The CDR3 loop reads CAWTRTNYGYTF. CDR3 DNA sequence: TGTGCCTGGACCAGAACTAACTATGGCTACACCTTC. The V and J genes are TRBV30 and TRBJ1-2; D is undetermined. Germline V gene lookup returns CDR1 GTSNPN and CDR2 SVGIG (reference sequence). Trimming took 4 bases from V and 0 from J, leaving 6 bases between them. This CDR3 is 12 amino acids long.

The rearrangement joins TRBV7-8 to TRBJ1-4; D uncertain. The germline V and J ends were trimmed by 5 bases and 12 bases, with 16 bases remaining between them. The CDR3 sequence is 13 residues long. Germline V gene lookup returns CDR1 SGHVS and CDR2 FQNEAQ. The CDR3 DNA is TGTGCCAGCAGCACACGACACCCCGGGGAACTGTTTTTT. It specifies CASSTRHPGELFF.

The chain has TRBV30 and TRBJ1-5; TRBD1 is a possible D gene (5 bases). The CDR3 extends over 14 amino acids. V lost 2 bases and J 5 bases, leaving 13 bases between the germline ends. CDR1 GTSNPN and CDR2 SVGIG come from the germline V gene (reference sequence). The CDR3 is CAWSFRGQDQPQHF. CDR3 DNA sequence: TGTGCCTGGAGTTTCAGAGGACAAGATCAGCCCCAGCATTTT.

The chain has TRBV19 and TRBJ1-1; 7 nucleotides match TRBD1. From germline, CDR1 is LNHDA and CDR2 SQIVND (reference sequence). Germline trimming cut 4 bases from V and 4 bases from J; bases unmatched to any gene: 9. This CDR3 is built from 15 residues. The DNA for the CDR3 is TGTGCCAGTAGTAGGCGGACAGGAGGGATCACTGAAGCTTTCTTT. Translating it yields CASSRRTGGITEAFF.

This sequence joins TRBV19 and TRBJ2-2, with a weak D call TRBD2 (6 bases). The germline CDR1 and CDR2 sequences are LNHDA and SQIVND (reference sequence). This CDR3 is 15 amino acids long. Trimming shortened V by 3 bases and J by 3 bases, and 11 bases separated the two germline ends. In DNA, the CDR3 is TGTGCCAGTAGTATCCCGGGACTCTACACCGGGGAGCTGTTTTTT. It is translated as CASSIPGLYTGELFF. The full variable domain, completed using reference TRBV19 and TRBJ2-2, is DGGITQSPKYLFRKEGQNVTLSCEQNLNHDAMYWYRQDPGQGLRLIYYSQIVNDFQKGDIAEGYSVSREKKESFPLTVTSAQKNPTAFYLCASSIPGLYTGELFFGEGSRLTVL.

The V gene is TRBV30, the J gene TRBJ1-2, with D possibly being TRBD1 (6 bases). V lost 3 bases and J 8 bases, leaving 16 bases between the germline ends. CDR3 length equals 13 residues. Germline V gene data show CDR1 as GTSNPN and CDR2 as SVGIG (reference sequence). The DNA for the CDR3 is TGTGCCTGGAGGTCAGGGGAAGGATCGGGCTACACCTTC. It is translated as CAWRSGEGSGYTF. The variable domain in full, completed from reference TRBV30 and TRBJ1-2, reads SQTIHQWPATLVQPVGSPLSLECTVEGTSNPNLYWYRQAAGRGLQLLFYSVGIGQISSEVPQNLSASRPQDRQFILSSKKLLLSDSGFYLCAWRSGEGSGYTFGSGTRLTVV.

The chain employs TRBV7-9 and TRBJ2-7, with a tentative D call TRBD1 (8 bases). The V end was cut by 7 bases, the J end by 6 bases, with 25 bases between. The CDR3 runs to 16 residues. CDR1 is SEHNR and CDR2 is FQNEAQ in the germline V gene (reference sequence). For the CDR3, the DNA is TGTGCCAGCATTACCTCGGGAGGACAGGGAATGAGCGAGCAGTACTTC. Its translation: CASITSGGQGMSEQYF.